Given below is one T cell receptor beta chain in context. This sample was included in a study of tumor T cells in aggressive B-cell lymphoma. Measured with immunoSEQ multiplex PCR; TCRdb has only the in-frame clones, and not every one. The sample consists of more than 7,500 clones, roughly four fifths of them appearing once. The sample consisted of tumor tissue. The sequence derives from an adult with diffuse large B cell lymphoma.

CDR3 in amino acids: CASSFFLVAGGSEKLFF. In DNA form, the CDR3 reads TGTGCCAGCAGCTTCTTCCTCGTAGCAGGGGGCAGTGAAAAACTGTTTTTT. V gene TRBV7-9 combines with J gene TRBJ1-4, with 8 bases identical to TRBD1. The CDR3 is made up of 17 amino acids. J lost 7 bases, V lost 3 bases, and 13 bases had no gene match. Germline V lookup: CDR1 SEHNR, CDR2 FQNEAQ (reference sequence). Variable domain in full (rest from reference TRBV7-9 and TRBJ1-4): DTGVSQNPRHKITKRGQNVTFRCDPISEHNRLYWYRQTLGQGPEFLTYFQNEAQLEKSRLLSDRFSAERPKGSFSTLEIQRTEQGDSAMYLCASSFFLVAGGSEKLFFGSGTQLSVL.